Each of the 15 T cell receptor beta chains below was sequenced from the same sample in a study of OX40 agonist ivuxolimab in advanced cancers. The assay was immunoSEQ multiplex PCR, and TCRdb's table has in-frame clones only and misses some. The sample shows some 86,000 clones, around 94% of them seen only once. This specimen was CD4+ or CD8+ T cells sorted from blood, taken in a trial of the OX40 agonist ivuxolimab. These receptors were taken from an adult with an advanced solid tumor such as melanoma, head and neck, liver or kidney cancer.

V and J are TRBV13 and TRBJ2-1; 12 nucleotides align to TRBD2. Germline CDR1 is PRHDT and CDR2 is FYEKMQ (reference sequence). The V gene end was trimmed by 5 bases and the J gene end by 8 bases; junction bases not matched to a gene: 4. The length of the CDR3 is 14 residues. The CDR3 spells CASSVLAGGYEQFF. The CDR3 DNA follows: TGTGCCAGCAGCGTCCTAGCGGGAGGGTATGAGCAGTTCTTC.

This sequence joins TRBV27 and TRBJ1-2; 7 bases match TRBD1. Germline V gene lookup returns CDR1 MNHEY and CDR2 SMNVEV (reference sequence). The CDR3 runs to 12 residues. The junction had 1 base not matched to a gene; V was cut back by 6 bases and J by 3 bases. The CDR3 nucleotides read TGTGCCAGCAGCCAGGGGGACTATGGCTACACCTTC. It translates to CASSQGDYGYTF.

The V call is TRBV19, the J call TRBJ2-6, with D tentatively TRBD2 (6 bases). The CDR3 contains 16 residues. Germline CDR1 is LNHDA and CDR2 is SQIVND (reference sequence). V was pared by 6 bases and J by 0 bases, with 12 bases between. CDR3 nucleotides: TGTGCCAGTAGCATGGACGGGAGCTCTGGGGCCAACGTCCTGACTTTC. Translating gives CASSMDGSSGANVLTF.

The V and J genes are TRBV27 and TRBJ2-1; 12 bases match TRBD2. Trimming took 0 bases from V and 7 from J; bases not matched to a gene: 7. Looked up from germline, CDR1 is MNHEY and CDR2 is SMNVEV (reference sequence). The CDR3 loop spans 17 amino acids. The CDR3 loop reads CASSLSGLAGGRNEQFF. The CDR3 DNA sequence: TGTGCCAGCAGTTTATCCGGGCTAGCGGGAGGGAGGAATGAGCAGTTCTTC.

Only a few counts were recorded for this clone. The rearrangement joins TRBV29-1 to TRBJ2-4, with 9 bases fitting TRBD1. This CDR3 is built from 13 residues. V was pared by 6 bases and J by 6 bases, with 6 bases of the junction left unmatched. Germline V gene data show CDR1 as SQVTM and CDR2 as ANQGSEA. CDR3 region: CSVHGTGSNIQYF. In nucleotides, the CDR3 is TGCAGCGTCCACGGGACAGGGTCAAACATTCAGTACTTC.

The chain links TRBV27 to TRBJ2-7; 9 bases match TRBD2. This CDR3 spans 14 amino acids. The germline V gene encodes CDR1 MNHEY and CDR2 SMNVEV (reference sequence). V was clipped by 2 bases and J by 6 bases; unmatched bases: 5. CDR3 DNA sequence: TGTGCCAGCAGTTTACGCGGGAGGGTCCGCGAGCAGTACTTC. It encodes CASSLRGRVREQYF.

This chain links TRBV5-1 with TRBJ1-4, with 10 bases identical to TRBD1. The germline gives CDR1 SGHRS, CDR2 YFSETQ. The CDR3 is 17 amino acids. Germline trimming cut 7 bases from V and 0 bases from J; bases unmatched to any gene: 9. The CDR3 loop reads CASSPLGTGATNEKLFF. CDR3 coding DNA: TGCGCCAGCTCGCCTCTCGGGACAGGGGCAACTAATGAAAAACTGTTTTTT.

This sequence joins TRBV4-1 and TRBJ2-7, with 8 bases fitting TRBD2. CDR3 length equals 14 residues. V lost 3 bases, J lost 3 bases, and 4 bases stayed unmatched. The germline CDR1 and CDR2 sequences are MGHRA and YSYEKL. CDR3 in DNA: TGCGCCAGCAGCCAGGGACTAGGGGACTACGAGCAGTACTTC. It encodes CASSQGLGDYEQYF.

The chain joins TRBV19 to TRBJ2-7; D may be TRBD2 (6 bases). Germline CDR1 LNHDA, CDR2 SQIVND (reference sequence). The CDR3 spans 13 residues. V lost 3 bases and J 4 bases, leaving 10 bases between the germline ends. Here the CDR3 reads CASSIVGGYEQYF. As DNA, the CDR3 is TGTGCCAGTAGTATCGTCGGAGGGTACGAGCAGTACTTC.

The chain has TRBV27 and TRBJ1-1, with D tentatively TRBD1 (5 bases). The germline V gene has CDR1 MNHEY and CDR2 SMNVEV (reference sequence). V was cut by 3 bases and J by 3 bases, with 11 bases left in between. The length of the CDR3 is 14 residues. CDR3: CASSFQGPDTEAFF. The CDR3 DNA is TGTGCCAGCAGTTTCCAGGGACCGGACACTGAAGCTTTCTTT.

This sequence joins TRBV9 and TRBJ2-7; 8 nucleotides match TRBD1. J was trimmed by 3 bases and V by 5 bases; bases with no gene match: 4. Germline-derived CDR1 and CDR2 are SGDLS and YYNGEE. The CDR3 has 13 residues. This CDR3 is CASSAGTGYEQYF. CDR3 coding DNA: TGTGCCAGCAGTGCCGGGACAGGCTACGAGCAGTACTTC.

V gene TRBV5-4 combines with J gene TRBJ2-1; 12 bases agree with TRBD2. This CDR3 comprises 15 residues. The junction had 7 bases not matched to a gene; V was cut back by 4 bases and J by 8 bases. CDR1 and CDR2 from the germline V gene are SGHNT and YYREEE (reference sequence). CDR3 sequence: CASSELAGGSDEQFF. DNA for the CDR3: TGTGCCAGCAGCGAACTAGCGGGAGGATCGGATGAGCAGTTCTTC.

This chain joins TRBV5-1 and TRBJ1-1; D not certain. This CDR3 is built from 12 residues. Per the germline V gene, CDR1 is SGHRS and CDR2 is YFSETQ. V lost 3 bases and J lost 8, with 11 bases in between. The CDR3 bases are TGCGCCAGCAGCTCGATGGGAGGGGAAGCTTTCTTT. Encoded protein: CASSSMGGEAFF.

The chain employs TRBV19 and TRBJ2-7; D unclear. V was pared by 0 bases and J by 5 bases, with 14 bases between. This CDR3 spans 15 amino acids. Germline assignment: CDR1 LNHDA and CDR2 SQIVND (reference sequence). CDR3 in amino acids: CASSIDNALVNEQYF. In nucleotides, the CDR3 is TGTGCCAGTAGTATAGATAATGCCCTCGTGAACGAGCAGTACTTC.

V is TRBV10-1 and J is TRBJ2-7; 7 bases align to TRBD1. V was pared by 3 bases and J by 4 bases, with 6 bases of the junction left unmatched. The CDR3 has 14 residues. Germline V gives CDR1 WNHNN, CDR2 SYGVQD (reference sequence). Here the CDR3 reads CASSDEGQIYEQYF. As DNA, the CDR3 is TGCGCCAGCAGTGACGAGGGACAGATATACGAGCAGTACTTC.